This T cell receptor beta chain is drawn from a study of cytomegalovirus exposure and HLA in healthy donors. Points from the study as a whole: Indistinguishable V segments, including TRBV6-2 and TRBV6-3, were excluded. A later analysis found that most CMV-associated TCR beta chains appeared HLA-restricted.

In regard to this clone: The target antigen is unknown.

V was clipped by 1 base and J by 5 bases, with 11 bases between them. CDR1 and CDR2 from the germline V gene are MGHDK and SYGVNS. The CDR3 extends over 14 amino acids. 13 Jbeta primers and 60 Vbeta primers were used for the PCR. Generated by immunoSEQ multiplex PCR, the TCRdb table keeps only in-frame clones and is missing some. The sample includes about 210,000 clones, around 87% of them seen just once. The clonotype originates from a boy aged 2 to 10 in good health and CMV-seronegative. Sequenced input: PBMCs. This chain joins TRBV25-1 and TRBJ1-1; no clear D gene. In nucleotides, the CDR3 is TGTGCCAGCAGTGAATTCGGGTTCGAGACTGAAGCTTTCTTT. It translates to CASSEFGFETEAFF.